The next 26 T cell receptor beta chains were all read from a single sample in a study of chemoradiotherapy in HPV16-positive cancers. Measured with immunoSEQ multiplex PCR; TCRdb has only the in-frame clones, and not every one. The data hold a few thousand clones, with less than 80% observed a single time. Sequencing used tumor tissue, obtained from a patient who underwent chemoradiotherapy. The receptors originated from a human donor with HPV-associated anogenital cancer.

V usage is TRBV7-4 and J usage is TRBJ2-7, with D unresolved. This CDR3 has 10 residues. Germline lookup yields CDR1 SGHVT and CDR2 SQSDAQ. V was cut by 7 bases and J by 2 bases, with 3 bases left in between. CDR3 region: CASTPYEQYF. CDR3 in DNA: TGTGCCAGCACCCCCTACGAGCAGTACTTC. Full variable domain (outside the CDR3, taken from reference TRBV7-4 and TRBJ2-7): GAGVSQSPRYKVAKRGRDVALRCDSISGHVTLYWYRQTLGQGSEVLTYSQSDAQRDKSGRPSGRFSAERPERSVSTLKIQRTEQGDSAVYLCASTPYEQYFGPGTRLTVT.

This sequence joins TRBV7-2 and TRBJ1-2; D not resolved. CDR1 is SGHTA, CDR2 FQGNSA, per germline. The CDR3 extends over 11 amino acids. Between the trimmed V and J ends, which lost 5 bases and 9 bases, there was a span of 10 bases. The CDR3 spells CASSQSDRYTF. Written as DNA, the CDR3 is TGTGCCAGCAGCCAAAGCGACCGCTACACCTTC.

V usage is TRBV4-2 and J usage is TRBJ2-1; TRBD2 matches at 8 bases. CDR3 length: 16 amino acids. V was clipped by 4 bases and J by 1 base; unmatched bases: 6. Germline V CDR1 and CDR2: LGHNA, YNFKEQ. The CDR3 loop reads CASSPRLAFSYNEQFF. For the CDR3, the DNA is TGTGCCAGCAGCCCCAGACTAGCGTTTTCCTACAATGAGCAGTTCTTC.

J is TRBJ2-5 and V is TRBV11-2; D not resolved. CDR3 length: 13 amino acids. V gave up 3 bases and J gave up 5 bases, with 10 bases separating them. Germline CDR1 SGHAT, CDR2 FQNNGV. CDR3 residues: CASSLWSGETQYF. CDR3 in DNA: TGTGCCAGCAGCTTGTGGAGTGGGGAGACCCAGTACTTC.

This sequence joins TRBV19 and TRBJ1-5; D remains unclear. The V and J ends lost 4 bases and 9 bases respectively, with 13 bases between them. From germline, CDR1 is LNHDA and CDR2 SQIVND (reference sequence). The CDR3 is 13 residues long. The CDR3 DNA is TGTGCCAGTAGTAGGACCCCCGGGGTGCCCCAGCATTTT. Translation: CASSRTPGVPQHF.

The chain has TRBV5-6 and TRBJ2-2, with D unclear. V was clipped by 1 base and J by 5 bases, with 9 bases between them. Germline CDR1 is SGHDT and CDR2 is YYEEEE. This CDR3 is built from 14 residues. The chain's CDR3 is CASSLYQTTGELFF. The CDR3 DNA is TGTGCCAGCAGCTTGTATCAGACTACCGGGGAGCTGTTTTTT.

This clone showed up just a few times. The chain is built from TRBV27 and TRBJ1-6, with D tentatively TRBD1 (6 bases). The CDR3 contains 13 residues. Trimming took 5 bases from V and 6 from J, leaving 8 bases between them. Germline CDR1 and CDR2: MNHEY and SMNVEV (reference sequence). CDR3 nucleotide sequence: TGTGCCAGCAGTATACAGGGTAATTCACCCCTCCACTTT. As protein: CASSIQGNSPLHF.

This rearrangement joins TRBV4-2 to TRBJ1-5; D not resolved. V was cut by 3 bases and J by 2 bases, with 2 bases left in between. Germline CDR1 is LGHNA and CDR2 is YNFKEQ. This CDR3 has 12 residues. CDR3 nucleotide sequence: TGTGCCAGCAGCCAGGGCAATCAGCCCCAGCATTTT. This sequence encodes CASSQGNQPQHF.

The V call is TRBV19, the J call TRBJ1-1, with D tentatively TRBD1 (5 bases). V lost 3 bases to trimming and J lost 4 bases, with 9 bases between them. This CDR3 contains 13 residues. Per germline, CDR1 LNHDA and CDR2 SQIVND (reference sequence). The CDR3 DNA is TGTGCCAGTAGTATTTACGGGGGCACTGAAGCTTTCTTT. This translates into CASSIYGGTEAFF.

The chain carries TRBV14 and TRBJ1-4, with TRBD1 as a possible D gene (5 bases). CDR1 and CDR2 (germline): SGHDN, FVKESK. The V gene lost 0 bases and the J gene lost 6 bases, with 14 bases spanning the gap. The CDR3 length is 16 residues. The CDR3 sequence is CASSQDFQGSDEKLFF. CDR3 DNA sequence: TGTGCCAGCAGCCAAGATTTTCAGGGTAGCGATGAAAAACTGTTTTTT.

The DNA of the CDR3 is TGTGCCACCAGCAGAGGCACTAGCGGGGGCCTTAGCACAGATACGCAGTATTTT. It yields the protein CATSRGTSGGLSTDTQYF. The chain uses TRBV15 and TRBJ2-3; 11 bases agree with TRBD2. Trimming cost V 1 base and J 0 bases; bases outside gene matches: 6. The CDR3 has 18 residues. Germline lookup yields CDR1 LNHNV and CDR2 YYDKDF (reference sequence).

In DNA, the CDR3 is TGTGCCAGCAGCCCCCTGGTAAGGGGACCTGGAAACACCATATATTTT. It codes for CASSPLVRGPGNTIYF. The chain links TRBV9 to TRBJ1-3; the D gene is possibly TRBD1 (5 bases). The germline V and J ends were trimmed by 4 bases and 2 bases, with 16 bases remaining between them. Germline CDR1 SGDLS, CDR2 YYNGEE. This CDR3 region has 16 residues.

The chain links TRBV19 to TRBJ2-1; maybe TRBD2 (6 bases). Germline V lookup: CDR1 LNHDA, CDR2 SQIVND (reference sequence). The CDR3 contains 14 residues. The ends were cut back, 1 base at V and 7 bases at J, with 11 bases in the middle. CDR3 residues: CASSIAGTYNEQFF. The CDR3 DNA reads TGTGCCAGTAGTATAGCTGGGACTTATAATGAGCAGTTCTTC.

The V call is TRBV20-1, the J call TRBJ2-2; the D is unclear. Germline V gene lookup returns CDR1 DFQATT and CDR2 SNEGSKA (reference sequence). The CDR3 spans 11 residues. Trimming removed 6 bases at V and 3 bases at J, with 5 bases between. The CDR3 protein is CSAEYTGELFF. CDR3 nucleotide sequence: TGCAGTGCGGAATACACCGGGGAGCTGTTTTTT.

The CDR3 reads CASSVDTSNTEAFF. The CDR3 DNA follows: TGTGCCAGCAGCGTGGACACTTCGAACACTGAAGCTTTCTTT. The gene calls are TRBV9 and TRBJ1-1; perhaps TRBD1 as D (5 bases). The ends were cut back, 2 bases at V and 1 base at J, with 9 bases in the middle. Germline V gene data show CDR1 as SGDLS and CDR2 as YYNGEE. The CDR3 contains 14 residues.

V and J are TRBV7-8 and TRBJ1-1; 10 bases align to TRBD1. The CDR3 extends over 15 amino acids. The V segment lost 5 bases and the J segment 3 bases; nucleotides outside the gene matches: 6. Per germline, CDR1 SGHVS and CDR2 FQNEAQ. The CDR3 loop reads CASSPRTGGDTEAFF. The DNA of the CDR3 is TGTGCCAGCAGCCCTCGGACAGGGGGGGACACTGAAGCTTTCTTT.

The chain recombines TRBV28 with TRBJ1-4; the match to TRBD1 covers 7 bases. The V segment lost 4 bases and the J segment 5 bases; nucleotides outside the gene matches: 4. The germline gives CDR1 MDHEN, CDR2 SYDVKM. This CDR3 has 14 residues. Here the CDR3 reads CASSSDRSNEKLFF. DNA for the CDR3: TGTGCCAGCAGTTCGGACAGGTCGAATGAAAAACTGTTTTTT.

The gene calls are TRBV29-1 and TRBJ2-1; 7 bases fit TRBD2. Germline V gene data show CDR1 as SQVTM and CDR2 as ANQGSEA. The V segment lost 3 bases and the J segment 5 bases; nucleotides outside the gene matches: 7. The CDR3 runs to 14 residues. The CDR3 loop reads CSVEGGGPHNEQFF. CDR3 in DNA: TGCAGCGTTGAGGGCGGGGGTCCGCACAATGAGCAGTTCTTC.

The rearrangement links TRBV7-2 to TRBJ1-3; D gene unclear. Germline-derived CDR1 and CDR2 are SGHTA and FQGNSA. Trimming shortened V by 0 bases and J by 1 base, and 10 bases separated the two germline ends. CDR3 size: 16 residues. CDR3 sequence reads: CASSLAPMSSGNTIYF. CDR3 nucleotide sequence: TGTGCCAGCAGCTTAGCGCCTATGAGTTCTGGAAACACCATATATTTT.

This chain links TRBV25-1 with TRBJ2-3, with no clear D. This CDR3 contains 18 residues. Germline V lookup: CDR1 MGHDK, CDR2 SYGVNS. The V gene lost 7 bases and the J gene lost 0 bases, with 23 bases spanning the gap. In nucleotides, the CDR3 is TGTGCCAGCACTGGAATGTTCGGGCGGTCGCCTAGCACAGATACGCAGTATTTT. It codes for CASTGMFGRSPSTDTQYF.

V usage is TRBV7-9 and J usage is TRBJ1-1, with D unclear. CDR1 SEHNR and CDR2 FQNEAQ come from the germline V gene (reference sequence). V was pared by 3 bases and J by 5 bases, with 16 bases between. The CDR3 has 15 residues. Written as DNA, the CDR3 is TGTGCCAGCAGCTTCGCCGAATGGGGTAATACTGAAGCTTTCTTT. This encodes CASSFAEWGNTEAFF.

The rearrangement links TRBV5-1 to TRBJ2-1; 10 bases align to TRBD2. Trimming removed 0 bases from V and 7 bases from J; junction bases left unmatched: 16. This CDR3 spans 19 amino acids. Germline V CDR1 and CDR2: SGHRS, YFSETQ. CDR3 residues: CASSLAASGSPWTLNEQFF. CDR3 bases: TGCGCCAGCAGCTTGGCAGCTAGCGGGAGCCCTTGGACTCTAAATGAGCAGTTCTTC.

The chain couples TRBV21-1 to TRBJ2-3; the listed D gene, TRBD1, was not tested against the DNA. TRBV21-1 is reported as a pseudogene. CDR3 length: 20 amino acids. Written as DNA, the CDR3 is TGTGCCAGCATTTCAAACCCCCCCAGGGCACAGACCTCTCGCACAGATACGCAGTATTTT. It encodes CASISNPPRAQTSRTDTQYF.

The chain has TRBV2 and TRBJ2-7, with 8 bases that match TRBD2. The trim removed 5 bases at V and 4 bases at J, leaving 7 bases unmatched. Germline V gene sequence: CDR1 SNHLY, CDR2 FYNNEI. The CDR3 extends over 14 amino acids. CDR3 nucleotides: TGTGCCAGCAGTAGTACTAGCGGATGGTACGAGCAGTACTTC. Translating gives CASSSTSGWYEQYF.

This clone came up once. The V and J genes are TRBV30 and TRBJ2-7, with D perhaps matching TRBD2 (7 bases). This CDR3 region has 14 residues. From germline, CDR1 is GTSNPN and CDR2 SVGIG (reference sequence). Trimming stripped 2 bases from V and 0 bases from J, with 11 bases between. In DNA, the CDR3 is TGTGCCTGGAGTTCGGGGGGCTTCTCCTACGAGCAGTACTTC. This gives the protein CAWSSGGFSYEQYF.

The rearrangement links TRBV25-1 to TRBJ1-1, with D maybe TRBD1 (6 bases). Germline V gene sequence: CDR1 MGHDK, CDR2 SYGVNS. Trimming took off 3 bases at V and 4 bases at J, with 12 bases between the two ends. The CDR3 runs 14 residues. The CDR3 nucleotides are TGTGCCAGCAGTGAGGGGACACATTTCACTGAAGCTTTCTTT. Amino acids: CASSEGTHFTEAFF.